This is a list of T cell receptor beta chains from one sample in a study of blood T cells in healthy people across ages. TCRdb recomputed calls from the 5' RACE reads with MiXCR, one row per CDR3 protein. The sample contains about 800,000 distinct CDR3 sequences, just under 25% of which appear only once. This sample also belongs to another study, concerning T cells of mothers and their children.

Material for sequencing was blood. The receptors shown here come from a boy aged 10-17 years in good health. Each CDR3 is given with its conserved first and last residue. Each record gives: J gene, clone size, V gene, D gene, CDR3 DNA, CDR3 protein. A D gene is named only where the DNA matches it firmly. Size tells how often a clone was seen (once, few, many) or the class of an expanded clone, and some rows leave it out.

j_call: TRBJ2-3
clone_size: -
v_call: TRBV7-2
d_call: TRBD2
cdr3_nt: TGTGCCAGCAGCTTAATAAGCCTAGCGGGGAACGCAGATACGCAGTATTTT
cdr3_aa: CASSLISLAGNADTQYF

j_call: TRBJ1-1
clone_size: few
v_call: TRBV30
d_call: -
cdr3_nt: TGTGCCTGGAGTCCGGTGGGAGGGATTGAAGCTTTCTTT
cdr3_aa: CAWSPVGGIEAFF

j_call: TRBJ2-7
clone_size: -
v_call: TRBV19
d_call: -
cdr3_nt: TGTGCCAGTAGCGGTACGACGGGCCACTACGAGCAGTACTTC
cdr3_aa: CASSGTTGHYEQYF

j_call: TRBJ1-4
clone_size: -
v_call: TRBV20-1
d_call: -
cdr3_nt: TGCAGTGTGCCGGCAACTAATGAAAAACTGTTTTTT
cdr3_aa: CSVPATNEKLFF

j_call: TRBJ2-7
clone_size: -
v_call: TRBV13
d_call: TRBD2
cdr3_nt: TGTGCCAGCAGCTTAGTCCCGGGGGGGCCCAACGAGCAGTACTTC
cdr3_aa: CASSLVPGGPNEQYF

j_call: TRBJ2-7
clone_size: -
v_call: TRBV7-2
d_call: -
cdr3_nt: TGTGCCAGCAGCTCCCAGGGGGGACCCTACGAGCAGTACTTC
cdr3_aa: CASSSQGGPYEQYF

j_call: TRBJ1-1
clone_size: -
v_call: TRBV19
d_call: -
cdr3_nt: TGTGCCAGCCACCTAAGTAAGAACACTGAAGCTTTCTTT
cdr3_aa: CASHLSKNTEAFF

j_call: TRBJ2-5
clone_size: -
v_call: TRBV18
d_call: -
cdr3_nt: TGTGCCAGCTCACAGTCTCAGGAAGAGACCCAGTGCTTC
cdr3_aa: CASSQSQEETQCF

j_call: TRBJ2-1
clone_size: -
v_call: TRBV7-6
d_call: TRBD2
cdr3_nt: TGTGCCAGCAGCTTGGGCAGGACTAGCGGGTCCGTGCAGTTCTTC
cdr3_aa: CASSLGRTSGSVQFF

j_call: TRBJ1-2
clone_size: few
v_call: TRBV6-2/TRBV6-3
d_call: -
cdr3_nt: TGTGCCAGCAGTCCGGACCGCGGCTACACCTTC
cdr3_aa: CASSPDRGYTF

j_call: TRBJ2-2
clone_size: few
v_call: TRBV29-1
d_call: -
cdr3_nt: TGCAGCATTCTCGGACAGTCGAACACCGGGGAGCTGTTTTTT
cdr3_aa: CSILGQSNTGELFF

j_call: TRBJ2-3
clone_size: -
v_call: TRBV12-3/TRBV12-4
d_call: -
cdr3_nt: TGTGCCAGCAGCCCAAGGCGGGGTCTAGATACGCAGTATTTT
cdr3_aa: CASSPRRGLDTQYF

j_call: TRBJ2-3
clone_size: -
v_call: TRBV12-3/TRBV12-4
d_call: TRBD1
cdr3_nt: TGTGCCAGCAGTTTGAGCAGGGGGTTTGGCGCAGATACGCAGTATTTT
cdr3_aa: CASSLSRGFGADTQYF

j_call: TRBJ2-1
clone_size: -
v_call: TRBV7-2
d_call: -
cdr3_nt: TGTGCCAGCAGCTTAGTCGTACCTACCTACAATGAGCAGTTCTTC
cdr3_aa: CASSLVVPTYNEQFF

j_call: TRBJ2-1
clone_size: few
v_call: TRBV29-1
d_call: TRBD2
cdr3_nt: TGCAGCGTTGAAGGAGAAGGTAGCGGGACGACCTACAATGAGCAGTTCTTC
cdr3_aa: CSVEGEGSGTTYNEQFF

j_call: TRBJ2-5
clone_size: -
v_call: TRBV20-1
d_call: -
cdr3_nt: TGCAGTGCTAGTGCCCTGGGATTGCAGATCCAAGAGACCCAGTACTTC
cdr3_aa: CSASALGLQIQETQYF

j_call: TRBJ2-1
clone_size: few
v_call: TRBV20-1
d_call: -
cdr3_nt: TGCAGTGCACTGCGACCGTCTAGCTCCTACAATGAGCAGTTCTTC
cdr3_aa: CSALRPSSSYNEQFF

j_call: TRBJ2-5
clone_size: -
v_call: TRBV5-1
d_call: -
cdr3_nt: TGCGCCAGCAGCTTTTCTGGGTTTCAAGAGACCCAGTACTTC
cdr3_aa: CASSFSGFQETQYF

j_call: TRBJ2-7
clone_size: few
v_call: TRBV6-2/TRBV6-3
d_call: -
cdr3_nt: TGTGCCAGCAGTTACGATCGCCAGCGGATCTCCTACGAGCAGTACTTC
cdr3_aa: CASSYDRQRISYEQYF

j_call: TRBJ2-3
clone_size: -
v_call: TRBV13
d_call: TRBD2
cdr3_nt: TGTGCCAGCAGCTTCCGTAGCGGGAGATTCTATGGCACAGATACGCAGTATTTT
cdr3_aa: CASSFRSGRFYGTDTQYF

j_call: TRBJ2-3
clone_size: -
v_call: TRBV25-1
d_call: TRBD1
cdr3_nt: TGTGCCAGCACGATGACAGGGGGGACTACAGATACGCAGTATTTT
cdr3_aa: CASTMTGGTTDTQYF

j_call: TRBJ2-1
clone_size: -
v_call: TRBV6-2/TRBV6-3
d_call: -
cdr3_nt: TGTGCCAGCAGTTACCTTGTGTCCCTCTACAATGAGCAGTTCTTC
cdr3_aa: CASSYLVSLYNEQFF

j_call: TRBJ2-1
clone_size: few
v_call: TRBV7-8
d_call: TRBD2
cdr3_nt: TGTGCCAGCAGCCCACTAGCGGGAGGCTCCTACAATGAGCAGTTCTTC
cdr3_aa: CASSPLAGGSYNEQFF

j_call: TRBJ1-2
clone_size: -
v_call: TRBV29-1
d_call: -
cdr3_nt: TGCAGCGCCCTCCCGGAAATGACAGGAAACTATGGCTACACCTTC
cdr3_aa: CSALPEMTGNYGYTF

j_call: TRBJ2-1
clone_size: -
v_call: TRBV11-2
d_call: TRBD2
cdr3_nt: TGTGCCAGCAGCTTAGGGGCTAGCGGGAGTTCTGATGAGCAGTTCTTC
cdr3_aa: CASSLGASGSSDEQFF

j_call: TRBJ2-7
clone_size: -
v_call: TRBV5-4
d_call: -
cdr3_nt: TGTGCCAGCAGCTTCCCCGGGAAAGGATCCTACGAGCAGTACTTC
cdr3_aa: CASSFPGKGSYEQYF

j_call: TRBJ1-5
clone_size: few
v_call: TRBV6-6
d_call: TRBD1
cdr3_nt: TGTGCCAGCAGTCTGTCCCCCGGGACAGGTTTTCCCCAGCATTTT
cdr3_aa: CASSLSPGTGFPQHF

j_call: TRBJ2-1
clone_size: few
v_call: TRBV5-1
d_call: TRBD2
cdr3_nt: TGCGCCAGCAGCTTCGGCGGGGGAAACAATGAGCAGTTCTTC
cdr3_aa: CASSFGGGNNEQFF

j_call: TRBJ2-5
clone_size: -
v_call: TRBV7-2
d_call: -
cdr3_nt: TGTGCCAGCAGCCCGTCGTTGGGTAGCGGACAAGAGACCCAGTACTTC
cdr3_aa: CASSPSLGSGQETQYF

j_call: TRBJ1-5
clone_size: few
v_call: TRBV4-2
d_call: -
cdr3_nt: TGTGCCAGCAGCCAAGATGTGGGTACCGGGGCCGGGGTCTATCAGCCCCAGCATTTT
cdr3_aa: CASSQDVGTGAGVYQPQHF

j_call: TRBJ2-5
clone_size: -
v_call: TRBV24-1
d_call: TRBD1
cdr3_nt: TGTGCCACCAGTGATTCGGGACAGGGAGGGGAGACCCAGTACTTC
cdr3_aa: CATSDSGQGGETQYF

j_call: TRBJ1-5
clone_size: -
v_call: TRBV19
d_call: -
cdr3_nt: TGTGCCAGTAGAGAGGGCAGAAGCTATAACCAGCCCCAGCATTTT
cdr3_aa: CASREGRSYNQPQHF